This TCR beta chain was captured in a study of Graves' ophthalmopathy and Graves' hyperthyroidism. Overall study results and limits: Among thyroid clonotypes expanded above 0.001 frequency, most also appeared in blood.

Remarks on this clonotype: The antigen remains unidentified.

Trimming cost V 2 bases and J 8 bases; bases outside gene matches: 9. This CDR3 has 15 residues. Per germline, CDR1 LNHNV and CDR2 YYDKDF (reference sequence). The authors amplified TCR beta CDR3 regions from RNA transcripts. Amplification began with first-round RT-PCR using HTBI primers, then second-round multiplex PCR was performed. From the multiplex PCR reads, TCRdb called clonotypes with MiXCR, one entry per CDR3 protein. The table includes around 16,000 distinct CDR3 sequences, 46% detected once. The chain links TRBV15 to TRBJ1-5, with 7 bases lining up with TRBD1. The sequencing input was peripheral blood. This sequence originates from a woman aged 40 to 55 with stable Graves' hyperthyroidism. The CDR3 region has the DNA TGTGCCACCAGCAGACTCCCCGGGACAGCGGAGCCCCAGCATTTT. It yields the protein CATSRLPGTAEPQHF.